Detailed here is one T cell receptor beta chain. Study processing details: How many nucleated cells were present was estimated from reference gene primer amplification. TCRdb's copy holds only in-frame clones and misses some; the assay was immunoSEQ multiplex PCR. That table is the source of V, J and clone size, and D and trimming were worked out from the DNA. Here the sample spans roughly 110,000 clones, 75% to 90% being singletons. The data were taken from a study of blood T cell repertoires in COVID-19. About the study: Some COVID-19 samples were acute and others convalescent; all came from the United States, Italy and Spain. PBMCs, B-cell-depleted T cells, or T cells were the source of the cDNA or gDNA that made up the material.

The length of the CDR3 is 13 residues. V gave up 7 bases and J gave up 4 bases; unmatched junction bases: 6. From germline, CDR1 is MNHEY and CDR2 SVGEGT. V gene TRBV6-2 or TRBV6-3 combines with J gene TRBJ1-1; 7 bases are a match to TRBD1. Sequencing was done on a sample of peripheral blood. The sequence was collected from a human donor in a cohort sampled during active COVID-19. The DNA for the CDR3 is TGTGCCAGCACCCCGTCAGGGGGCACTGAAGCTTTCTTT. This gives the protein CASTPSGGTEAFF.